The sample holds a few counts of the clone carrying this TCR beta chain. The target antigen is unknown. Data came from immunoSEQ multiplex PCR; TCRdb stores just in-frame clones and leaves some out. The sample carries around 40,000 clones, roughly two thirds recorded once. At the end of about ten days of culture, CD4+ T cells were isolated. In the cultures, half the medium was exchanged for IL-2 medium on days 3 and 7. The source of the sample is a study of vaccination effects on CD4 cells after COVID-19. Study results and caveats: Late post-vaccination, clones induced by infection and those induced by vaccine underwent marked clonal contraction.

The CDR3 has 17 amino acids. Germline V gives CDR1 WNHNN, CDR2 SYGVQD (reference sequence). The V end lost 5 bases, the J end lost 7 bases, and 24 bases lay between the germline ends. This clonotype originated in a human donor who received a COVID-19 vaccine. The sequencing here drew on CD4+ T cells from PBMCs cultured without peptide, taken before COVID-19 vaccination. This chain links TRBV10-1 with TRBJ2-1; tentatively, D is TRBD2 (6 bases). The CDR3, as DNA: TGCGCCAGCAGTTTAACGGAGGGCTTTTTAACGGGGAATGAGCAGTTCTTC. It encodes CASSLTEGFLTGNEQFF.